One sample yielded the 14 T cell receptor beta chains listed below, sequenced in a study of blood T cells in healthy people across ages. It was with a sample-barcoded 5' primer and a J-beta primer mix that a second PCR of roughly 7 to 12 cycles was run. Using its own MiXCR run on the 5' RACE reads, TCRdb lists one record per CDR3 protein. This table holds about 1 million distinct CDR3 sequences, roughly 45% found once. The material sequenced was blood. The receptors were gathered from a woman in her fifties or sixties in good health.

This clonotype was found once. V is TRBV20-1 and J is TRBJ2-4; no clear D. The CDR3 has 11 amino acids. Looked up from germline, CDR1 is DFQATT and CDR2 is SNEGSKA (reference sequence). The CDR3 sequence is CSTEVVNIQYF. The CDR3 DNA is TGCAGCACCGAGGTTGTGAACATTCAGTACTTC.

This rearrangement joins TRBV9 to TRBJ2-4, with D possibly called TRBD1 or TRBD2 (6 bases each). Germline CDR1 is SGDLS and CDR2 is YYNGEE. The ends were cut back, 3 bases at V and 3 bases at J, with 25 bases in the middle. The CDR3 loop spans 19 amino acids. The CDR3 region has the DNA TGTGCCAGCAGCGCGGAGGGTACAGGGCCCCAGGGAGGCAAAAACATTCAGTACTTC. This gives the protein CASSAEGTGPQGGKNIQYF.

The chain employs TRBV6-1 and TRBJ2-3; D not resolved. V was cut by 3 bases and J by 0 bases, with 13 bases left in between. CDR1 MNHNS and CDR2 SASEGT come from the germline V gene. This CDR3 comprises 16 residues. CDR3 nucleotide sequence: TGTGCCAGCAGTGAGTCTATCCGTGCTAGCACAGATACGCAGTATTTT. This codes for CASSESIRASTDTQYF.

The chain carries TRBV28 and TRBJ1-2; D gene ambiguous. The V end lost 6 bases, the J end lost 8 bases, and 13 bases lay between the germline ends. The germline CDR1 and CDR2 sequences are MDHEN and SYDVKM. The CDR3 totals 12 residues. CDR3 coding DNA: TGTGCCAGCAGGGAAGGCCTCCGAGGCTACACCTTC. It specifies CASREGLRGYTF.

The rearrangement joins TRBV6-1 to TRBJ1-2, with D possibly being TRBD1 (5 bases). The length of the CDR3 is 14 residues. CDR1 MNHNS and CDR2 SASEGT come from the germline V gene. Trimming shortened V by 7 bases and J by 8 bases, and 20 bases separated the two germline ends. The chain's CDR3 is CASTEGGALRGYTF. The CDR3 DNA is TGTGCCAGCACCGAAGGTGGGGCCTTGAGAGGCTACACCTTC.

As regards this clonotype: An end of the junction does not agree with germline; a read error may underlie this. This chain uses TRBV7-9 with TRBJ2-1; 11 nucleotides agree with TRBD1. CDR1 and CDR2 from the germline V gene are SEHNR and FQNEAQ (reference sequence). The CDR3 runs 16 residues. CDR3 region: CASSFSGTGGYSEQFF. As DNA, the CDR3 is TGTGCCAGCAGCTTCTCCGGGACAGGGGGGTACAGTGAGCAGTTCTTC. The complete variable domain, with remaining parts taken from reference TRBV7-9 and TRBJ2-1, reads DTGVSQNPRHKITKRGQNVTFRCDPISEHNRLYWYRQTLGQGPEFLTYFQNEAQLEKSRLLSDRFSAERPKGSFSTLEIQRTEQGDSAMYLCASSFSGTGGYSEQFFGPGTRLTVL.

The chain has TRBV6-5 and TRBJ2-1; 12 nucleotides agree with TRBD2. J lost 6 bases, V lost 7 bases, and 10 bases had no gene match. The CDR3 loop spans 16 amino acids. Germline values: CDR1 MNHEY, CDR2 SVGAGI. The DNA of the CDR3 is TGTGCCAGCATCCCCCTCGGGACTAGCGGGTTCAATGAGCAGTTCTTC. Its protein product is CASIPLGTSGFNEQFF.

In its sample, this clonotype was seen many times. The CDR3 sequence: CSAESPGRASYNEQFF. The CDR3 nucleotides are TGCAGTGCAGAATCCCCGGGGAGGGCCTCCTACAATGAGCAGTTCTTC. The V call is TRBV20-1, the J call TRBJ2-1, with 7 bases aligning to TRBD2. CDR1 is DFQATT, CDR2 SNEGSKA, per germline (reference sequence). Germline trimming cut 6 bases from V and 0 bases from J; bases unmatched to any gene: 11. The CDR3 totals 16 residues.

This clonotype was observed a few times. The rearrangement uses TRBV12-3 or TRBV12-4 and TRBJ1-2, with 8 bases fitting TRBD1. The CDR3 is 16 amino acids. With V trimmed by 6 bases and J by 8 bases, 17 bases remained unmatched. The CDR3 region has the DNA TGTGCCAGCAGCCGTTTCACACAGGGGGTCGGGAAAGGCTACACCTTC. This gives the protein CASSRFTQGVGKGYTF.

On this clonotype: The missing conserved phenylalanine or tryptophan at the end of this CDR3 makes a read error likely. The CDR3 protein is CASRPTSGEETQYV. The CDR3 coding sequence is TGTGCCAGCAGACCCACGAGCGGGGAAGAGACCCAGTACGTC. The V call is TRBV6-6, the J call TRBJ2-5, with 7 bases fitting TRBD2. V was clipped by 6 bases and J by 3 bases; unmatched bases: 7. Germline assignment: CDR1 MNHNY and CDR2 SVGAGI (reference sequence). The CDR3 is 14 residues long.

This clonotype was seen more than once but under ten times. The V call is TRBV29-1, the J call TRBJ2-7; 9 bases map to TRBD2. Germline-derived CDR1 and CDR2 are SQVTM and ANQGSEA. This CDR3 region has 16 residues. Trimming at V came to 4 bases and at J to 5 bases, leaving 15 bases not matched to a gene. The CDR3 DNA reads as TGCAGCGTTGCCCTGGTAGCGGGAGTTCCCACTAACGAGCAGTACTTC. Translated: CSVALVAGVPTNEQYF.

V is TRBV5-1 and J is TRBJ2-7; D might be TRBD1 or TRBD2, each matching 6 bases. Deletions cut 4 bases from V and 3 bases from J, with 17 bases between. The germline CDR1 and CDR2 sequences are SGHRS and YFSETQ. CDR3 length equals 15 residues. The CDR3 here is CASSPGGHQLYEQYF. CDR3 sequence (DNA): TGCGCCAGCAGCCCCGGGGGCCATCAACTCTACGAGCAGTACTTC.

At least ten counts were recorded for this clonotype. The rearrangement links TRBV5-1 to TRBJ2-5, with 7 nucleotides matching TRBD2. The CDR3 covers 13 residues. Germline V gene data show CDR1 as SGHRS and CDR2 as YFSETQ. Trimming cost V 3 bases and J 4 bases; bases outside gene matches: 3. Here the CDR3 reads CASSSASGETQYF. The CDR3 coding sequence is TGCGCCAGCAGCTCGGCTAGCGGAGAGACCCAGTACTTC.

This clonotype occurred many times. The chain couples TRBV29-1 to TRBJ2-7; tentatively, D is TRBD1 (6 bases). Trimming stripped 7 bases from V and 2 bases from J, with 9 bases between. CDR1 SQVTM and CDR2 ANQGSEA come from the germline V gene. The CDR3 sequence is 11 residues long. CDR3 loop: CSGRDTYEQYF. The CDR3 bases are TGCAGCGGTCGGGACACCTACGAGCAGTACTTC.